The clone carrying this T cell receptor (beta chain) has a count of ten or more. The data originate from a study of T-cell reconstitution after alpha-beta-depleted transplantation in children. Germline CDR1 reads SEHNR; CDR2 reads FQNEAQ (reference sequence). The length of the CDR3 is 15 residues. V was clipped by 4 bases and J by 7 bases, with 17 bases between them. Unique molecular identifiers tagged the TCRbeta library. Using its own MiXCR run on the PCR reads, TCRdb lists one record per CDR3 protein. This table has about 690,000 distinct CDR3 sequences, roughly 15% appearing once. The sequences come from PBMCs from the stem cell graft donor, collected from the stem cell graft. The TCR originated in a human donor who donated a stem cell graft to a child with acute myeloid leukemia. The V and J genes are TRBV7-9 and TRBJ2-1; perhaps TRBD1 as D (5 bases). CDR3 amino acids: CASSSNPGAGNEQFF. As DNA, the CDR3 is TGTGCCAGCAGCTCGAATCCTGGGGCAGGGAATGAGCAGTTCTTC.